These 23 T cell receptor beta chains were sequenced from one sample in a study of CXCR3-negative and CXCR3-positive naive CD8 T cells. Study-level results: More hydrophobic TRB CDR3s were found in CXCR3-positive naive cells than in CXCR3-negative naive cells.

cDNA libraries for TRB were generated by 5' RACE incorporating UMI labels. Reanalyzing the 5' RACE reads, TCRdb keeps one entry per CDR3 protein, without DNA. This listing includes around 120,000 distinct CDR3 sequences. Their antigens are not known. Source material: naive CXCR3+ CD8+ T cells from blood. Regarding subset: CD45RO-CCR7+CD27+CD95- naive CD8+ T cells expressing CXCR3 (TNR3+). The origin of the receptors is a human donor in good health. Some clones in this sample may be carry-over from other donors' samples.

This chain links TRBV4-1 with TRBJ1-5. CDR3 length: 15 residues. Germline CDR1 is MGHRA and CDR2 is YSYEKL. This chain's CDR3 is CASSQGIVGNQPQHF.

The chain carries TRBV3-1 and TRBJ2-2; as DNA is missing, the TRBD2 call by TCRdb cannot be tested. The germline V gene has CDR1 LGHDT and CDR2 YNNKEL (reference sequence). The CDR3 runs 15 residues. The CDR3 loop is CASSQKTEGSGELFF.

V is TRBV5-1 and J is TRBJ2-1; the TRBD2 assignment by TCRdb is unverifiable without DNA. Germline V lookup: CDR1 SGHRS, CDR2 YFSETQ. The CDR3 extends over 20 amino acids. The CDR3 here is CASSSILAGGGKSSYNEQFF. Full variable domain (rest looked up from reference TRBV5-1 and TRBJ2-1): KAGVTQTPRYLIKTRGQQVTLSCSPISGHRSVSWYQQTPGQGLQFLFEYFSETQRNKGNFPGRFSGRQFSNSRSEMNVSTLELGDSALYLCASSSILAGGGKSSYNEQFFGPGTRLTVL.

This sequence joins TRBV29-1 and TRBJ2-3. This CDR3 is 12 amino acids long. CDR1 is SQVTM and CDR2 is ANQGSEA in the germline V gene. This CDR3 is CSVEAQTDTQYF.

The chain has TRBV4-3 and TRBJ2-7; TCRdb outputs TRBD1, but without DNA this stays unchecked. Germline CDR1 LGHNA, CDR2 YSLEER. The CDR3 covers 16 residues. CDR3: CASSHQTGTGFPEQYF.

The gene calls are TRBV7-9 and TRBJ2-3; as DNA is missing, the TRBD1 call by TCRdb cannot be tested. The CDR3 sequence is 16 residues long. Per the germline V gene, CDR1 is SEHNR and CDR2 is FQNEAQ (reference sequence). This CDR3 is CASSARRDSDTDTQYF.

The rearrangement joins TRBV28 to TRBJ2-7; no DNA is available, so the TRBD1 call from TCRdb remains unchecked. Looked up from germline, CDR1 is MDHEN and CDR2 is SYDVKM. The CDR3 is made up of 14 amino acids. The CDR3 loop reads CASSLYGGQYEQYF.

The J gene is TRBJ1-1, the V gene TRBV30; there is no DNA to check the TCRdb D call of TRBD1. This CDR3 has 13 residues. The germline V gene has CDR1 GTSNPN and CDR2 SVGIG (reference sequence). The CDR3 is CAWSAPGITEAFF.

The J gene is TRBJ2-1, the V gene TRBV7-9; TCRdb proposes TRBD2, but this gene call is untestable without DNA. Germline assignment: CDR1 SEHNR and CDR2 FQNEAQ (reference sequence). The CDR3 is made up of 15 amino acids. CDR3: CASSFPQIAGGSEFF.

This CDR3 is CASSPTKDRTTGELFF. The gene calls are TRBV7-9 and TRBJ2-2; the D call from TCRdb, TRBD1, cannot be confirmed without DNA. CDR1 and CDR2 from the germline V gene are SEHNR and FQNEAQ (reference sequence). The CDR3 runs to 16 residues.

This sequence joins TRBV5-5 and TRBJ2-2. CDR1 SGHKS and CDR2 YYEKEE come from the germline V gene (reference sequence). CDR3 length: 14 residues. The CDR3 spells CASRGRANTGELFF.

The chain links TRBV23-1 to TRBJ1-5. TRBV23-1 is flagged as an ORF with uncertain function. CDR3 size: 14 residues. The CDR3 region is CASSQGNRGQPQHF.

This chain uses TRBV4-2 with TRBJ1-5. This CDR3 has 15 amino acids. Germline V gives CDR1 LGHNA, CDR2 YNFKEQ. This chain's CDR3 is CASSQDRGGGQPQHF.

The V call is TRBV13, the J call TRBJ2-7; the D gene TCRdb calls, TRBD1, cannot be checked with no DNA. This CDR3 has 15 residues. The germline V gene has CDR1 PRHDT and CDR2 FYEKMQ (reference sequence). The CDR3 sequence: CASSLNRGAQREQYF. The full variable domain, completed using reference TRBV13 and TRBJ2-7, is AAGVIQSPRHLIKEKRETATLKCYPIPRHDTVYWYQQGPGQDPQFLISFYEKMQSDKGSIPDRFSAQQFSDYHSELNMSSLELGDSALYFCASSLNRGAQREQYFGPGTRLTVT.

V and J are TRBV7-6 and TRBJ2-3; TCRdb calls TRBD2, which cannot be checked without DNA. The CDR3 runs 15 residues. Germline V gene lookup returns CDR1 SGHVS and CDR2 FNYEAQ. The CDR3 is CASSPTPAATDTQYF.

The chain couples TRBV12-3 or TRBV12-4 to TRBJ2-1. This CDR3 is built from 12 residues. This CDR3 reads CASTRAYNEQFF.

The V gene is TRBV12-3 or TRBV12-4, the J gene TRBJ2-1; checking the TCRdb D call of TRBD2 is not possible without DNA. The length of the CDR3 is 11 residues. This chain's CDR3 is CASSIAGLQLF.

The chain is built from TRBV7-7 and TRBJ2-5; TCRdb's D call of TRBD1 is untestable without DNA. CDR1 and CDR2 (germline): SSHAT, FNYEAQ (reference sequence). CDR3 size: 15 residues. This chain's CDR3 is CASSRGQGHQETQYF. Looking up the rest from reference TRBV7-7 and TRBJ2-5 gives the full variable domain: GAGVSQSPRYKVTKRGQDVTLRCDPISSHATLYWYQQALGQGPEFLTYFNYEAQPDKSGLPSDRFSAERPEGSISTLTIQRTEQRDSAMYRCASSRGQGHQETQYFGPGTRLLVL.

The chain combines TRBV2 with TRBJ2-7; as DNA is missing, the TRBD1 call by TCRdb cannot be tested. CDR3 length: 14 amino acids. CDR1 and CDR2 (germline): SNHLY, FYNNEI. CDR3 sequence reads: CASTPGQLLDEQYF. The full variable domain, rest sourced from reference TRBV2 and TRBJ2-7, is EPEVTQTPSHQVTQMGQEVILRCVPISNHLYFYWYRQILGQKVEFLVSFYNNEISEKSEIFDDQFSVERPDGSNFTLKIRSTKLEDSAMYFCASTPGQLLDEQYFGPGTRLTVT.

The genes are TRBV29-1 and TRBJ2-7. The CDR3 has 12 amino acids. Germline CDR1 and CDR2: SQVTM and ANQGSEA. Here the CDR3 reads CSVEDQGYEQYF.

This rearrangement joins TRBV28 to TRBJ2-7; TCRdb indicates TRBD1, and absent DNA this call remains unverified. Germline V CDR1 and CDR2: MDHEN, SYDVKM. The CDR3 extends over 13 amino acids. The CDR3 sequence is CASSPADSYERYF.

The genes are TRBV7-9 and TRBJ2-3; with no DNA, the TCRdb D assignment of TRBD2 cannot be verified. Per the germline V gene, CDR1 is SEHNR and CDR2 is FQNEAQ (reference sequence). This CDR3 contains 19 residues. CDR3 loop: CASSLGYELGLADTDTQYF.

The J gene is TRBJ2-5, the V gene TRBV11-2. The germline CDR1 and CDR2 sequences are SGHAT and FQNNGV. CDR3 length: 14 residues. The CDR3 loop reads CASSLIIGQETQYF.